This TCR beta chain was recorded in a study of graft-versus-host responses after intestinal transplantation. Study-wide findings and caveats: GvH clones detected in recipient marrow included some appearing first in ileum or blood.

Data came from immunoSEQ multiplex PCR; TCRdb stores just in-frame clones and leaves some out. The sample shows 90,000 to 95,000 clones, roughly nine tenths of them seen only once. On this clone itself: Antigen specificity is unknown.

CDR3 length: 17 amino acids. Germline CDR1 SEHNR, CDR2 FQNEAQ (reference sequence). J was trimmed by 0 bases and V by 5 bases; bases with no gene match: 10. The origin of this receptor is a human donor who received an intestinal transplant. J is TRBJ2-1 and V is TRBV7-9; 7 nucleotides agree with TRBD2. Here the sequenced sample was unstimulated CD8+ T cells sorted from spleen or lymph node cells, taken before intestinal transplant. The CDR3 nucleotides read TGTGCCAGCAGCGAAGAGGGGCGGGGGAGCTCCTACAATGAGCAGTTCTTC. Its translation: CASSEEGRGSSYNEQFF.